The 10 T cell receptor beta chains listed next were all sequenced from one sample in a study of PD-1 blockade in classical Hodgkin lymphoma. Assay: immunoSEQ multiplex PCR; the TCRdb copy retains only in-frame clones and omits some. The table has 45,000 to 55,000 clones, more than 65% seen once. Each of the patients experienced relapse following autologous stem cell transplantation, and their brentuximab vedotin exposure differed. This specimen was peripheral blood mononuclear cells (PBMCs), taken at baseline. The receptors shown here come from a human donor with classical Hodgkin lymphoma.

As DNA, the CDR3 is TGCGCCAGCAGCCCATCTAGCGGGCTAGGGGATGAGCAGTTCTTC. It translates to CASSPSSGLGDEQFF. The chain carries TRBV5-1 and TRBJ2-1, with 8 bases lining up with TRBD2. This CDR3 has 15 residues. Losses at the gene ends were 4 bases for V and 8 bases for J; bases not matched to a gene: 11. Germline CDR1 is SGHRS and CDR2 is YFSETQ.

The chain has TRBV10-1 and TRBJ2-3, with 12 bases that match TRBD2. J lost 2 bases, V lost 8 bases, and 11 bases had no gene match. CDR1 and CDR2 (germline): WNHNN, SYGVQD (reference sequence). This CDR3 spans 17 amino acids. For the CDR3, the DNA is TGCGCCAGCTCCCCTAGCGGGAGGGCCCTCGACACAGATACGCAGTATTTT. It specifies CASSPSGRALDTDTQYF.

This clone has a handful of counts. The rearrangement links TRBV21-1 to TRBJ1-1. TRBV21-1 is assigned pseudogene status. This CDR3 is 16 amino acids long. Here the CDR3 reads CASSKDAGAGNTEAFF. The DNA for the CDR3 is TGTGCCAGCAGCAAAGACGCGGGGGCTGGGAACACTGAAGCTTTCTTT.

The chain is built from TRBV19 and TRBJ2-2; D ambiguous. Germline lookup yields CDR1 LNHDA and CDR2 SQIVND (reference sequence). This CDR3 is built from 13 residues. The germline V and J ends were trimmed by 3 bases and 4 bases, with 6 bases remaining between them. CDR3 protein: CASSIGPTGELFF. The CDR3 DNA is TGTGCCAGTAGTATTGGTCCCACCGGGGAGCTGTTTTTT.

CDR3 protein: CASSTLSSGSYEQYF. CDR3 coding DNA: TGCGCCAGCAGCACCCTTTCTAGCGGGAGCTACGAGCAGTACTTC. V gene TRBV5-1 combines with J gene TRBJ2-7; TRBD2 matches 10 bases. V gave up 4 bases and J gave up 3 bases; unmatched junction bases: 7. Germline V gene sequence: CDR1 SGHRS, CDR2 YFSETQ. The CDR3 is 15 residues long.

The chain recombines TRBV18 with TRBJ1-4; D unclear. V dropped 5 bases and J dropped 5 bases, with 15 bases sitting between them. The CDR3 is 15 residues long. Per the germline V gene, CDR1 is KGHSH and CDR2 is LQKENI. CDR3 loop: CASSDLAGQNEKLFF. The CDR3 nucleotides read TGTGCCAGCTCAGATCTCGCAGGCCAGAATGAAAAACTGTTTTTT.

This clone appeared a single time. CDR3 region: CAWSVHREPEAFF. The CDR3 DNA reads as TGTGCCTGGAGTGTACACAGGGAGCCTGAAGCTTTCTTT. This chain joins TRBV30 and TRBJ1-1; D may be TRBD1 (6 bases). V dropped 0 bases and J dropped 6 bases, with 11 bases sitting between them. The CDR3 is made up of 13 amino acids. Germline values: CDR1 GTSNPN, CDR2 SVGIG (reference sequence).

This chain joins TRBV19 and TRBJ1-1, with TRBD1 matching over 8 bases. The germline gives CDR1 LNHDA, CDR2 SQIVND (reference sequence). The J segment lost 4 bases and the V segment lost 4 bases, leaving 2 bases of the junction unmatched. CDR3 length equals 13 residues. CDR3 protein: CASSSDRGTEAFF. The CDR3, as DNA: TGTGCCAGTAGTAGTGACAGGGGCACTGAAGCTTTCTTT.

The CDR3 protein is CASGRQGTLRLAGPYEQYV. CDR3 bases: TGTGCCAGCGGTCGGCAGGGGACACTTCGACTAGCGGGTCCCTACGAGCAGTACGTC. J is TRBJ2-7 and V is TRBV6-7; 10 bases align to TRBD2. TRBV6-7 is treated as an ORF (open reading frame) with a function not yet certain. Trimming took 8 bases from V and 2 from J; bases not matched to a gene: 21. The CDR3 runs 19 residues.

CDR3 sequence (DNA): TGCAGTGCTAGAGATCTTACAGAGCAGTACTTC. Protein product: CSARDLTEQYF. The gene calls are TRBV20-1 and TRBJ2-7; no reliable D call. The CDR3 sequence is 11 residues long. Trimming cost V 0 bases and J 7 bases, with 7 bases left between them. Germline V CDR1 and CDR2: DFQATT, SNEGSKA (reference sequence).